The 21 T cell receptor beta chains listed next were all sequenced from one sample in a study of PD-L1 blockade in urothelial cancer. Time point specified: pretreatment peripheral blood. Using immunoSEQ multiplex PCR, the repertoire was profiled, and TCRdb retains in-frame clones only, with some absent. The sample lists tens of thousands of clones; 80% to 85% were seen once. The sequenced sample was PBMCs, obtained around atezolizumab (anti-PD-L1) treatment. The receptors originated from a man aged 65-85 years with urothelial cancer.

The chain uses TRBV5-1 and TRBJ2-3; D is unclear. The CDR3 is 13 amino acids. CDR1 SGHRS and CDR2 YFSETQ come from the germline V gene. The V end lost 0 bases, the J end lost 2 bases, and 4 bases lay between the germline ends. Here the CDR3 DNA reads TGCGCCAGCAGCTTGGCAGACACAGATACGCAGTATTTT. This gives the protein CASSLADTDTQYF. The entire variable domain, with the rest obtained from reference TRBV5-1 and TRBJ2-3, is as follows: KAGVTQTPRYLIKTRGQQVTLSCSPISGHRSVSWYQQTPGQGLQFLFEYFSETQRNKGNFPGRFSGRQFSNSRSEMNVSTLELGDSALYLCASSLADTDTQYFGPGTRLTVL.

The genes are TRBV7-8 and TRBJ2-1; the match to TRBD2 covers 9 bases. Germline CDR1 reads SGHVS; CDR2 reads FQNEAQ. This CDR3 is 19 amino acids long. V trimming: 0 bases; J trimming: 0 bases; junction bases outside the gene matches: 9. As DNA, the CDR3 is TGTGCCAGCAGCTTAGCATTCGGCGGGAGGGCCAGCTCCTACAATGAGCAGTTCTTC. This encodes CASSLAFGGRASSYNEQFF.

The chain joins TRBV29-1 to TRBJ2-7, with 9 bases fitting TRBD2. Germline values: CDR1 SQVTM, CDR2 ANQGSEA. There are 13 residues in the CDR3. Losses at the gene ends were 5 bases for V and 6 bases for J; bases not matched to a gene: 8. CDR3 sequence: CSVSGGRALEQYF. In nucleotides, the CDR3 is TGCAGCGTTTCTGGCGGGAGGGCCCTCGAGCAGTACTTC.

V is TRBV11-1 and J is TRBJ2-2; D perhaps matches TRBD2 (6 bases). The ends were cut back, 2 bases at V and 1 base at J, with 11 bases in the middle. The CDR3 length is 16 residues. Germline V CDR1 and CDR2: SGHAT, FQDESV (reference sequence). The CDR3 is CASSLSLAQNTGELFF. In DNA, the CDR3 is TGTGCCAGCAGCTTAAGTCTAGCGCAGAACACCGGGGAGCTGTTTTTT.

This clone was picked up one time. The chain carries TRBV6-5 and TRBJ1-1; no clear D gene. Germline V lookup: CDR1 MNHEY, CDR2 SVGAGI. Trimming took off 6 bases at V and 1 base at J, with 9 bases between the two ends. This CDR3 contains 13 residues. The CDR3 sequence: CASSPAWNTEAFF. In DNA, the CDR3 is TGTGCCAGCAGCCCCGCGTGGAACACTGAAGCTTTCTTT.

A single count supports this clone. The chain employs TRBV7-2 and TRBJ2-1; 7 bases match TRBD1. Germline V lookup: CDR1 SGHTA, CDR2 FQGNSA. Trimming at V came to 4 bases and at J to 8 bases, leaving 11 bases not matched to a gene. This CDR3 contains 15 residues. The DNA of the CDR3 is TGTGCCAGCAGCTCCCAGACAGGGCGAATCGATGAGCAGTTCTTC. Translating gives CASSSQTGRIDEQFF.

The chain joins TRBV15 to TRBJ1-2; D not resolved. This CDR3 has 13 amino acids. Trimming pared 3 bases from V and 7 bases from J, leaving 12 bases between. Looked up from germline, CDR1 is LNHNV and CDR2 is YYDKDF (reference sequence). The CDR3 DNA reads as TGTGCCACCAGCAGCTCGGGCGCGGGTGGCTACACCTTC. This gives the protein CATSSSGAGGYTF.

The chain uses TRBV18 and TRBJ1-2, with 8 bases matching TRBD1. Germline V gene data show CDR1 as KGHSH and CDR2 as LQKENI. J was trimmed by 4 bases and V by 5 bases; bases with no gene match: 3. This CDR3 is 13 amino acids long. CDR3 in amino acids: CASSVDRVYGYTF. In DNA form, the CDR3 reads TGTGCCAGCTCAGTGGACAGGGTCTATGGCTACACCTTC.

The chain joins TRBV29-1 to TRBJ2-1, with 9 bases fitting TRBD1. CDR1 and CDR2 from the germline V gene are SQVTM and ANQGSEA. J gave up 10 bases and V 5 bases, and 6 bases lay outside the gene matches. This CDR3 comprises 12 residues. The CDR3 is CSVTGTGNEQFF. CDR3 sequence (DNA): TGCAGCGTTACCGGGACAGGGAACGAGCAGTTCTTC.

The rearrangement links TRBV7-8 to TRBJ2-7; TRBD2 matches at 12 bases. The CDR3 is 17 amino acids. Germline CDR1 is SGHVS and CDR2 is FQNEAQ. J gave up 0 bases and V 5 bases, and 8 bases lay outside the gene matches. DNA of the CDR3: TGTGCCAGCAGCGTCCCGACTAGCGGGAGTAGCTCCTACGAGCAGTACTTC. As protein: CASSVPTSGSSSYEQYF. Full variable domain (rest looked up from reference TRBV7-8 and TRBJ2-7): GAGVSQSPRYKVAKRGQDVALRCDPISGHVSLFWYQQALGQGPEFLTYFQNEAQLDKSGLPSDRFFAERPEGSVSTLKIQRTQQEDSAVYLCASSVPTSGSSSYEQYFGPGTRLTVT.

The V and J genes are TRBV5-1 and TRBJ1-2, with TRBD1 identical over 7 bases. The CDR3 sequence is 14 residues long. From germline, CDR1 is SGHRS and CDR2 YFSETQ. V gave up 4 bases and J gave up 5 bases; unmatched junction bases: 8. The CDR3 protein is CASSLSGQQYGYTF. Written as DNA, the CDR3 is TGCGCCAGCAGCCTCTCGGGACAGCAATATGGCTACACCTTC.

The V call is TRBV7-9, the J call TRBJ2-7; the D gene is possibly TRBD1 (5 bases). Germline lookup yields CDR1 SEHNR and CDR2 FQNEAQ (reference sequence). V lost 7 bases and J 5 bases, leaving 18 bases between the germline ends. The CDR3 is made up of 14 amino acids. CDR3 nucleotides: TGTGCCAGCACCTCCTGGGGCCTGGCGGACGAGCAGTACTTC. Translation gives CASTSWGLADEQYF.

The chain links TRBV19 to TRBJ2-7; D may be TRBD2 (6 bases). Deletions cut 6 bases from V and 4 bases from J, with 19 bases between. The CDR3 loop spans 15 amino acids. Germline loops: CDR1 LNHDA, CDR2 SQIVND (reference sequence). Here the CDR3 reads CASSYTGTQHYEQYF. CDR3 bases: TGTGCCAGTAGCTACACCGGGACTCAACATTACGAGCAGTACTTC.

This clone was recorded only once. V usage is TRBV4-1 and J usage is TRBJ1-6, with 7 bases fitting TRBD1. The germline gives CDR1 MGHRA, CDR2 YSYEKL. The V gene end was trimmed by 1 base and the J gene end by 10 bases; junction bases not matched to a gene: 10. This CDR3 comprises 16 residues. This CDR3 reads CASSQAGGRGYSPLHF. In DNA, the CDR3 is TGCGCCAGCAGCCAAGCGGGCGGCAGGGGGTACTCACCCCTCCACTTT.

Worth noting for this clone: An end of the junction does not agree with germline; a read error may underlie this. The gene calls are TRBV7-2 and TRBJ2-3; 8 bases map to TRBD2. This CDR3 region has 16 residues. Germline V gene sequence: CDR1 SGHTA, CDR2 FQGNSA. The CDR3 region is CASSLAGTRAADTQYF. The CDR3 DNA is TGTGCCAGCAGCCTAGCCGGGACTAGGGCTGCAGATACGCAGTATTTT.

The genes are TRBV14 and TRBJ1-2; D gene ambiguous. V lost 3 bases and J lost 1, with 6 bases in between. The CDR3 has 13 amino acids. Germline loops: CDR1 SGHDN, CDR2 FVKESK. CDR3 residues: CASSQEVNYGYTF. DNA of the CDR3: TGTGCCAGCAGCCAGGAGGTTAACTATGGCTACACCTTC. The full variable domain, its missing parts supplied by reference TRBV14 and TRBJ1-2, is EAGVTQFPSHSVIEKGQTVTLRCDPISGHDNLYWYRRVMGKEIKFLLHFVKESKQDESGMPNNRFLAERTGGTYSTLKVQPAELEDSGVYFCASSQEVNYGYTFGSGTRLTVV.

The chain uses TRBV14 and TRBJ2-1; TRBD2 aligns across 12 bases. The germline gives CDR1 SGHDN, CDR2 FVKESK. The CDR3 length is 15 residues. J gave up 8 bases and V 6 bases, and 8 bases lay outside the gene matches. CDR3 coding DNA: TGTGCCAGCAGTCCGACTAGCGGGAGCTATCATGAGCAGTTCTTC. This gives the protein CASSPTSGSYHEQFF.

This rearrangement joins TRBV5-6 to TRBJ2-2; D unresolved. Germline CDR1 and CDR2: SGHDT and YYEEEE. Between the trimmed V and J ends, which lost 4 bases and 6 bases, there was a span of 7 bases. There are 12 residues in the CDR3. The CDR3 sequence is CASSLPAGELFF. The CDR3 nucleotides are TGTGCCAGCAGCCTCCCGGCCGGGGAGCTGTTTTTT.

V gene TRBV19 combines with J gene TRBJ1-5, with 7 bases fitting TRBD1. The CDR3 consists of 14 residues. Per the germline V gene, CDR1 is LNHDA and CDR2 is SQIVND (reference sequence). V lost 8 bases to trimming and J lost 5 bases; unmatched junction nucleotides: 9. The CDR3 region has the DNA TGTGCCAGTTCACGGACCGGGACAGATCAGCCCCAGCATTTT. Translation gives CASSRTGTDQPQHF.

A single count supports this clone. The chain employs TRBV9 and TRBJ2-7, with TRBD1 matching 10 bases. The V segment lost 4 bases and the J segment 3 bases; nucleotides outside the gene matches: 7. The CDR3 is made up of 15 amino acids. Germline lookup yields CDR1 SGDLS and CDR2 YYNGEE. The CDR3 sequence: CASSRYGTGVYEQYF. CDR3 nucleotide sequence: TGTGCCAGCAGCCGTTATGGGACAGGGGTCTACGAGCAGTACTTC.

This chain connects TRBV10-3 to TRBJ2-1, with D hard to call. The CDR3 has 12 residues. V gave up 3 bases and J gave up 14 bases, with 14 bases separating them. The germline CDR1 and CDR2 sequences are ENHRY and SYGVKD. The CDR3 DNA reads as TGTGCCATCAGTGAATTGGCCCGCGACAAGTTCTTC. Translated: CAISELARDKFF.